These 21 T cell receptor beta chains came from one sample sequenced in a study of blood T cell repertoires in COVID-19 (dated by TCRdb to the early 2020s). Libraries were built with the immunoSEQ multiplex PCR assay. As stored in TCRdb, this immuneACCESS dataset retains in-frame rearrangements with V and J assigned. A fraction of the clones does not appear; measured against another copy, unresolved V genes explain less than half of the discrepancy, and the remainder lacks a known reason. Recorded for this sample are approximately 140,000 clones; around 79% of them occurred a single time. Together, the top ten hold around 3.3% of the sample. Sequenced input: peripheral blood. These receptors all stem from a man aged 60 to 75 with acute or convalescent COVID-19.

This clone was picked up a small number of times. This chain connects TRBV6-1 to TRBJ2-2; D not resolved. Germline-derived CDR1 and CDR2 are MNHNS and SASEGT. Trimming removed 2 bases from V and 6 bases from J, with 13 bases in between. This CDR3 spans 15 amino acids. In DNA form, the CDR3 reads TGTGCCAGCAGTGAATCTCGGGTTGTGGCCGGGGAGCTGTTTTTT. This encodes CASSESRVVAGELFF.

The J gene is TRBJ1-2, the V gene TRBV7-2; 8 nucleotides line up with TRBD1. Germline values: CDR1 SGHTA, CDR2 FQGNSA. The CDR3 is made up of 13 amino acids. V dropped 2 bases and J dropped 8; count of bases not matched to a gene: 4. The CDR3 loop is CASSLQQGGGYTF. In DNA, the CDR3 is TGTGCCAGCAGCTTACAACAGGGGGGCGGCTACACCTTC.

The chain couples TRBV10-3 to TRBJ1-1, with D unresolved. Between the trimmed V and J ends, which lost 6 bases and 7 bases, there was a span of 9 bases. The CDR3 consists of 11 residues. The germline CDR1 and CDR2 sequences are ENHRY and SYGVKD. CDR3 protein: CAIRRTDEAFF. CDR3 sequence (DNA): TGTGCCATCAGACGTACAGATGAAGCTTTCTTT.

The J gene is TRBJ1-3, the V gene TRBV15, with 11 bases matching TRBD1. Germline V gene data show CDR1 as LNHNV and CDR2 as YYDKDF (reference sequence). This CDR3 contains 19 residues. V was pared by 1 base and J by 3 bases, with 11 bases of the junction left unmatched. The chain's CDR3 is CATSRGRGGQGGSGNTIYF. The CDR3 DNA is TGTGCCACCAGCAGAGGCCGTGGGGGACAGGGGGGCAGTGGAAACACCATATATTTT.

The chain is built from TRBV7-2 and TRBJ2-6; 14 nucleotides agree with TRBD2. Unmatched junction bases numbered 4, after V lost 4 bases and J lost 2 bases. Germline lookup yields CDR1 SGHTA and CDR2 FQGNSA. This CDR3 region has 18 residues. The CDR3 is CASSSTGLAGAGANVLTF. CDR3 sequence (DNA): TGTGCCAGCAGCTCCACGGGACTAGCGGGAGCTGGGGCCAACGTCCTGACTTTC. The variable domain in full, with the rest retrieved from reference TRBV7-2 and TRBJ2-6, is GAGVSQSPSNKVTEKGKDVELRCDPISGHTALYWYRQSLGQGLEFLIYFQGNSAPDKSGLPSDRFSAERTGGSVSTLTIQRTQQEDSAVYLCASSSTGLAGAGANVLTFGAGSRLTVL.

The chain has TRBV7-2 and TRBJ2-1; unclear D gene. Germline values: CDR1 SGHTA, CDR2 FQGNSA. V dropped 4 bases and J dropped 9 bases, with 10 bases sitting between them. This CDR3 has 12 amino acids. CDR3 in amino acids: CASSSPGSEQFF. The CDR3 DNA reads TGTGCCAGCAGCTCGCCCGGTAGTGAGCAGTTCTTC.

This sequence joins TRBV3-1 (or the pseudogene TRBV3-2) and TRBJ1-6; 7 nucleotides line up with TRBD1. In germline, CDR1 is LGHDT, CDR2 YNNKEL (reference sequence). Losses at the gene ends were 4 bases for V and 3 bases for J; bases not matched to a gene: 6. This CDR3 is 16 amino acids long. The CDR3 nucleotides read TGTGCCAGCAGCCTCGGGACAGCCAGCTATAATTCACCCCTCCACTTT. It specifies CASSLGTASYNSPLHF.

This clone was counted a single time. The CDR3 nucleotides are TGTGCCAGCTCAGAGCTCGCAGGGGGCACCACACTTTACAATGAGCAGTTCTTC. It specifies CASSELAGGTTLYNEQFF. The chain uses TRBV18 and TRBJ2-1; 8 nucleotides match TRBD1. The CDR3 extends over 18 amino acids. Germline loops: CDR1 KGHSH, CDR2 LQKENI. V trimming: 5 bases; J trimming: 4 bases; junction bases outside the gene matches: 16.

The V and J genes are TRBV9 and TRBJ1-3; D is possibly TRBD1 (6 bases). CDR3 length: 14 residues. Trimming cost V 2 bases and J 3 bases, with 9 bases left between them. Germline CDR1 is SGDLS and CDR2 is YYNGEE. Here the CDR3 DNA reads TGTGCCAGCAGCGTCTACAGGGATGGAAACACCATATATTTT. This codes for CASSVYRDGNTIYF.

This clone showed up just once. This chain connects TRBV19 to TRBJ2-3; TRBD2 agrees at 7 bases. The V gene's germline CDR1 is LNHDA and CDR2 SQIVND (reference sequence). J was trimmed by 1 base and V by 5 bases; bases with no gene match: 12. This CDR3 is built from 17 residues. In DNA form, the CDR3 reads TGTGCCAGTAGTGGCGGGAGCTTCCCCTGGGGCACAGATACGCAGTATTTT. Translated: CASSGGSFPWGTDTQYF.

The chain links TRBV27 to TRBJ1-4; D is ambiguous. Germline V gives CDR1 MNHEY, CDR2 SMNVEV (reference sequence). The length of the CDR3 is 15 residues. V lost 6 bases and J lost 10, with 21 bases in between. The CDR3 spells CASSLVSREEGKLFF. The CDR3 DNA follows: TGTGCCAGCAGCTTGGTCTCGAGGGAGGAGGGAAAACTGTTTTTT.

The chain uses TRBV11-2 and TRBJ1-2, with D unclear. This CDR3 has 16 amino acids. V was cut by 5 bases and J by 0 bases, with 16 bases left in between. In germline, CDR1 is SGHAT, CDR2 FQNNGV. CDR3 loop: CASSVDPWRSNYGYTF. The CDR3 bases are TGTGCCAGCAGCGTGGATCCTTGGAGGTCTAACTATGGCTACACCTTC.

This chain joins TRBV15 and TRBJ1-2, with no clear D. The CDR3 has 17 amino acids. The germline V gene encodes CDR1 LNHNV and CDR2 YYDKDF (reference sequence). Trimming took off 0 bases at V and 4 bases at J, with 18 bases between the two ends. The CDR3 loop reads CATSRDPTLDYRYGYTF. The CDR3 DNA reads as TGTGCCACCAGCAGAGATCCCACATTAGACTATCGCTATGGCTACACCTTC.

As for this clone: Compared with germline, one end of the junction differs, possibly owing to a read error. The rearrangement links TRBV7-7 to TRBJ2-1, with D perhaps TRBD1 (6 bases). CDR3 length equals 16 residues. Per the germline V gene, CDR1 is SSHAT and CDR2 is FNYEAQ (reference sequence). CDR3 nucleotide sequence: TGTGCTAGCAGAATCAACAGGGTCGGGGTGAACAATGAGCAGTTCTTC. Protein sequence: CASRINRVGVNNEQFF.

The V call is TRBV28, the J call TRBJ2-7; TRBD2 aligns across 15 bases. V was clipped by 4 bases and J by 2 bases; unmatched bases: 12. The germline gives CDR1 MDHEN, CDR2 SYDVKM. The CDR3 is made up of 19 amino acids. The CDR3 sequence: CASSSAGLAGGPGPYEQYF. CDR3 coding DNA: TGTGCCAGCAGTTCCGCCGGACTAGCGGGAGGGCCAGGACCCTACGAGCAGTACTTC.

This clone came up many times. This chain links TRBV2 with TRBJ2-7; D is perhaps TRBD1 (5 bases). V shed 2 bases and J shed 4 bases, with 21 bases lying between them. The CDR3 length is 17 residues. CDR1 SNHLY and CDR2 FYNNEI come from the germline V gene. The CDR3 DNA reads as TGTGCCAGCAGTGAAACCCTACCCCTCGGAAGGGGTTACGAGCAGTACTTC. It encodes CASSETLPLGRGYEQYF.

The V and J genes are TRBV28 and TRBJ2-7; 10 bases fit TRBD1. The V gene's germline CDR1 is MDHEN and CDR2 SYDVKM. The ends lost 7 bases at V and 2 bases at J; junction bases unmatched: 8. CDR3 length: 15 amino acids. For the CDR3, the DNA is TGTGCCAGCATCCTAGGGGGACAGGGGACCTACGAGCAGTACTTC. It codes for CASILGGQGTYEQYF.

The V gene is TRBV19, the J gene TRBJ2-6; the D gene is possibly TRBD1 (6 bases). V lost 8 bases, J lost 6 bases, and 20 bases lay in between. The CDR3 length is 16 residues. CDR1 and CDR2 from the germline V gene are LNHDA and SQIVND (reference sequence). The CDR3 nucleotides are TGTGCCAGTGATGGTTTTGCCAGGGGACCGGCCAACGTCCTGACTTTC. Its protein is CASDGFARGPANVLTF.

This clone was recorded only once. V usage is TRBV19 and J usage is TRBJ1-2; a weak D match, TRBD1 (5 bases). The CDR3 spans 14 residues. Trimming took 6 bases from V and 1 from J, leaving 12 bases between them. Germline CDR1 and CDR2: LNHDA and SQIVND (reference sequence). The DNA of the CDR3 is TGTGCCAGTAGACGTAGGGGCAGTAACTATGGCTACACCTTC. Amino acids: CASRRRGSNYGYTF.

This clone was detected only a few times. This chain connects TRBV10-3 to TRBJ1-4; D ambiguous. V lost 5 bases and J lost 8, with 12 bases in between. The CDR3 has 13 amino acids. Germline V gene data show CDR1 as ENHRY and CDR2 as SYGVKD. DNA for the CDR3: TGTGCCATCAGTAACGGGGTGGGGGAAAAACTGTTTTTT. Translation gives CAISNGVGEKLFF.

The count of this clone is one. The chain couples TRBV27 to TRBJ1-5, with 10 bases aligning to TRBD1. This CDR3 contains 16 residues. Trimming cost V 6 bases and J 2 bases; bases outside gene matches: 7. Germline CDR1 MNHEY, CDR2 SMNVEV (reference sequence). The CDR3 loop is CASRRGGTGGNQPQHF. The CDR3, as DNA: TGTGCCAGCAGGAGGGGGGGGACAGGGGGCAATCAGCCCCAGCATTTT.